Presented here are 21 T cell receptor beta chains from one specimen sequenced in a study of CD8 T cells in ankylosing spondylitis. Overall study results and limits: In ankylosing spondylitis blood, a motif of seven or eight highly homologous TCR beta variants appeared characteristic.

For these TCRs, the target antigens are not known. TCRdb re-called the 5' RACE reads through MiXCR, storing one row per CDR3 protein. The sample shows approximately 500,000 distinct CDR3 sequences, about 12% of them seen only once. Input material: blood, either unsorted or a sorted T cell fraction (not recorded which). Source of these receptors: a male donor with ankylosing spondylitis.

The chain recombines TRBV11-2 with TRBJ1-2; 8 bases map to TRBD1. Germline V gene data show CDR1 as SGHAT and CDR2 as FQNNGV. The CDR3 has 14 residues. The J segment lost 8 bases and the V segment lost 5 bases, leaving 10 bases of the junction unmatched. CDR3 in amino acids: CASSVHGQGRGYTF. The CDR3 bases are TGTGCCAGCAGCGTCCATGGACAGGGAAGGGGCTACACCTTC.

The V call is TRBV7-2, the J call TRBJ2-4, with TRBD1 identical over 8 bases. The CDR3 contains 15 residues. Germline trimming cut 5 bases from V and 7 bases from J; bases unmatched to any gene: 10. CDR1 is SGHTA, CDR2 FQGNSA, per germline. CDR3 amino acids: CASSPTGGSSNIQYF. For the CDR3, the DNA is TGTGCCAGCAGCCCCACAGGGGGTAGTTCTAACATTCAGTACTTC.

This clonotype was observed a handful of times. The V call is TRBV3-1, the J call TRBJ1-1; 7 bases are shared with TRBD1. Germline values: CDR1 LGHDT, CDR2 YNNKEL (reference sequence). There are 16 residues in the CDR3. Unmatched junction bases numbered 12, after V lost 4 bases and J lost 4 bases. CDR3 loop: CASSPSPTGRVTEAFF. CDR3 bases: TGTGCCAGCAGCCCAAGCCCGACAGGGCGGGTCACTGAAGCTTTCTTT.

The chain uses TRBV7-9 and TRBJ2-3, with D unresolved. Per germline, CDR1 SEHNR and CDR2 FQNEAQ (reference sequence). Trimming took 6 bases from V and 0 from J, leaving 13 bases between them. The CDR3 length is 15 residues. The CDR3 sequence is CASSPRQTSTDTQYF. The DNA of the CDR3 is TGTGCCAGCAGTCCGAGGCAGACTAGCACAGATACGCAGTATTTT.

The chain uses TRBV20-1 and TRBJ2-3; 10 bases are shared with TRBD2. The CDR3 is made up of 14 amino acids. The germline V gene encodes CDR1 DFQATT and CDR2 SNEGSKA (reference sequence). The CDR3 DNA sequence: TGCAGCCCCTGGAGCGGGAGGGCCCCCGATACGCAGTATTTT. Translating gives CSPWSGRAPDTQYF.

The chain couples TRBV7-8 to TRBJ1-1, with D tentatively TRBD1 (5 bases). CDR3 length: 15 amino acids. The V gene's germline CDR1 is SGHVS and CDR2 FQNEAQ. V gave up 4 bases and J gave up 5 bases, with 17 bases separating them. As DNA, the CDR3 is TGTGCCAGCAGCTCCTACAGGTTTCCAGGTACTGAAGCTTTCTTT. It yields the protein CASSSYRFPGTEAFF.

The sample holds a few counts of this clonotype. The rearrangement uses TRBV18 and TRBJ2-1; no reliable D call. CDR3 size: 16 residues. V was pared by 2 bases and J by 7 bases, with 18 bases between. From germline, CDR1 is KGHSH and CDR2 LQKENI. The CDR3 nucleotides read TGTGCCAGCTCACCAAGGCCCAGAGGCCCAACTAATGAGCAGTTCTTC. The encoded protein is CASSPRPRGPTNEQFF. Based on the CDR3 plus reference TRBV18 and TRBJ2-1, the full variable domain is NAGVMQNPRHLVRRRGQEARLRCSPMKGHSHVYWYRQLPEEGLKFMVYLQKENIIDESGMPKERFSAEFPKEGPSILRIQQVVRGDSAAYFCASSPRPRGPTNEQFFGPGTRLTVL.

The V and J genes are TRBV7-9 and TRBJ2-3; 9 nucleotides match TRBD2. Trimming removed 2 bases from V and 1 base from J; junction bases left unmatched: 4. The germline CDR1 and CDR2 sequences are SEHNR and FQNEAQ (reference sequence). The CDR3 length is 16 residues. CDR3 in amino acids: CASSLRRLAGTDTQYF. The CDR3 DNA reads TGTGCCAGCAGCTTAAGGAGACTAGCGGGCACAGATACGCAGTATTTT.

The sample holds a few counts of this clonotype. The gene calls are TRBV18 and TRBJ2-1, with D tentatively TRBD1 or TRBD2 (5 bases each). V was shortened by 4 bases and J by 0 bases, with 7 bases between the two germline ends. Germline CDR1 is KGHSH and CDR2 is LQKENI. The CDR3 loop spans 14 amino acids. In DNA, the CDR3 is TGTGCCAGCTCACGGGACCCCTCCTACAATGAGCAGTTCTTC. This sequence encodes CASSRDPSYNEQFF.

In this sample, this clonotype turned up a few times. The CDR3 DNA sequence: TGCGCCAGCAGCCGACAGGGCTCTAACTATGGCTACACCTTC. Its protein is CASSRQGSNYGYTF. The chain couples TRBV4-1 to TRBJ1-2, with TRBD1 identical over 7 bases. The CDR3 is made up of 14 amino acids. J gave up 0 bases and V 4 bases, and 2 bases lay outside the gene matches. Germline V gene lookup returns CDR1 MGHRA and CDR2 YSYEKL.

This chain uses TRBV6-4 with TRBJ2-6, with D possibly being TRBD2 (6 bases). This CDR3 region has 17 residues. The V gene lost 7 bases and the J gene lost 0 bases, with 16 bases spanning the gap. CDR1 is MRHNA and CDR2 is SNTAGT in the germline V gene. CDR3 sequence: CASTSPGLLSGANVLTF. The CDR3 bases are TGTGCCAGCACTTCTCCGGGACTGCTCTCTGGGGCCAACGTCCTGACTTTC.

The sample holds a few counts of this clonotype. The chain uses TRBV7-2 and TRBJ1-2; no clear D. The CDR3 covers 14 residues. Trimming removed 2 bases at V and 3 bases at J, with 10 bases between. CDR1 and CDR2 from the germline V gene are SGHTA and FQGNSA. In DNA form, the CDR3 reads TGTGCCAGCAGCTTAAGGCGGAGGGACTATGGCTACACCTTC. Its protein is CASSLRRRDYGYTF.

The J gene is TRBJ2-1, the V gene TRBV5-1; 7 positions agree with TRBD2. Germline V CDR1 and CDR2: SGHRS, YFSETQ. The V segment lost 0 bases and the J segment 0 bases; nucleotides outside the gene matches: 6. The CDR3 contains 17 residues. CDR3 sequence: CASSLAVGGSSYNEQFF. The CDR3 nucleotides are TGCGCCAGCAGCTTGGCCGTCGGCGGGAGCTCCTACAATGAGCAGTTCTTC. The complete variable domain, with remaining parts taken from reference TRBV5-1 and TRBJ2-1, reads KAGVTQTPRYLIKTRGQQVTLSCSPISGHRSVSWYQQTPGQGLQFLFEYFSETQRNKGNFPGRFSGRQFSNSRSEMNVSTLELGDSALYLCASSLAVGGSSYNEQFFGPGTRLTVL.

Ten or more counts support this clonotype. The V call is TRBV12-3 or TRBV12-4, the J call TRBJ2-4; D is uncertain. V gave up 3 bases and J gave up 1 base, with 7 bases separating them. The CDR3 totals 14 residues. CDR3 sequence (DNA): TGTGCCAGCAGTTTCGGTAGGGCCAAAAACATTCAGTACTTC. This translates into CASSFGRAKNIQYF.

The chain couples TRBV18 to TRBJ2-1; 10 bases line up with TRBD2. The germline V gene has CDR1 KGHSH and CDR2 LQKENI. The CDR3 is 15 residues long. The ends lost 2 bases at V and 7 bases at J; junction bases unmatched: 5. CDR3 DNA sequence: TGTGCCAGCTCACCAGTGGCTAGCGGGAGAAATGAGCAGTTCTTC. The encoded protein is CASSPVASGRNEQFF.

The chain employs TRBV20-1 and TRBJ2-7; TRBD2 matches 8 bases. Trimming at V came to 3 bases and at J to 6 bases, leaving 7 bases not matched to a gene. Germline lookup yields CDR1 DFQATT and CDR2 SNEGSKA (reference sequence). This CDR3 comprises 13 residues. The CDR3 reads CSARGGLDGEQYV. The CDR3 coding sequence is TGCAGTGCTAGGGGGGGACTAGATGGCGAGCAGTACGTC.

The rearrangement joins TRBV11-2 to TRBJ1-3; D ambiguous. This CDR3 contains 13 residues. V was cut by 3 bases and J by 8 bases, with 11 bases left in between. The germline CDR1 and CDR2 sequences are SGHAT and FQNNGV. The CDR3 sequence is CASSFGRRDTIYF. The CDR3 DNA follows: TGTGCCAGCAGCTTCGGTAGACGGGACACCATATATTTT.

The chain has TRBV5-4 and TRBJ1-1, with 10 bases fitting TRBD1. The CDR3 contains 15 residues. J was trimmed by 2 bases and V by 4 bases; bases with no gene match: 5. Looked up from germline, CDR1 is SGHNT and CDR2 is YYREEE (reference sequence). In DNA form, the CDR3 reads TGTGCCAGCAGCCAGGGACAGGGGCGCAACACTGAAGCTTTCTTT. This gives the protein CASSQGQGRNTEAFF.

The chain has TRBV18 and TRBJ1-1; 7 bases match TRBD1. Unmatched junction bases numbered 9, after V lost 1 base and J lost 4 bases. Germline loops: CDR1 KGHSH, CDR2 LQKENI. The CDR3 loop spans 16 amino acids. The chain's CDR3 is CASSPLSPGGGTEAFF. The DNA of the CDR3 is TGTGCCAGCTCACCACTCTCCCCAGGGGGAGGCACTGAAGCTTTCTTT.

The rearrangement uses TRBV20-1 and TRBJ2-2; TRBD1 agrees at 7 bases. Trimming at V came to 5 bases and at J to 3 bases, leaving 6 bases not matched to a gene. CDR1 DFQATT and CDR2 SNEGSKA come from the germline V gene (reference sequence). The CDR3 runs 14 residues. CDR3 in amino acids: CSAPTGADTGELFF. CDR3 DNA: TGCAGTGCTCCCACAGGGGCGGACACCGGGGAGCTGTTTTTT.

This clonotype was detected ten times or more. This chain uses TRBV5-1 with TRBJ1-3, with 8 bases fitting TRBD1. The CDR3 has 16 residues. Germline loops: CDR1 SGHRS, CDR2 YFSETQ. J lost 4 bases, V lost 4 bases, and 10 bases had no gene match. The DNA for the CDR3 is TGCGCCAGCAGCGTAGGGACAGGCGTCCGAGGAAACACCATATATTTT. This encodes CASSVGTGVRGNTIYF.